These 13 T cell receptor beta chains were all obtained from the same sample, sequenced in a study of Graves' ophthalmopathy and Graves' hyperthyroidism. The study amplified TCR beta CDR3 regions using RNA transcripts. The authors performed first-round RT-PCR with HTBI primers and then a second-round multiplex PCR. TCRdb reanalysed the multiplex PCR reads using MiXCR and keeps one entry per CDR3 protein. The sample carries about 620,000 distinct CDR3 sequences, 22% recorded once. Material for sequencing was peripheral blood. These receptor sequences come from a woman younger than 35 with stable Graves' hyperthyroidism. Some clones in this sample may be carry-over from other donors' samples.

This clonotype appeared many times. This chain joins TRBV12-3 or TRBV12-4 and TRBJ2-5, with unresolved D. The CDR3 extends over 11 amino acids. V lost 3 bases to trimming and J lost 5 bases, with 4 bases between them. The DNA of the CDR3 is TGTGCCAGCAGTTTTGATGAGACCCAGTACTTC. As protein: CASSFDETQYF.

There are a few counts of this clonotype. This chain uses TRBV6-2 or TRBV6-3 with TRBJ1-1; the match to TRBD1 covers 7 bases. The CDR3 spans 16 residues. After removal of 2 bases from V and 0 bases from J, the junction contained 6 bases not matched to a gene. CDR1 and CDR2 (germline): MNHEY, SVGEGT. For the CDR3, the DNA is TGTGCCAGCAGTTACCAGACAGGGTCCCTGAACACTGAAGCTTTCTTT. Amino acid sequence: CASSYQTGSLNTEAFF.

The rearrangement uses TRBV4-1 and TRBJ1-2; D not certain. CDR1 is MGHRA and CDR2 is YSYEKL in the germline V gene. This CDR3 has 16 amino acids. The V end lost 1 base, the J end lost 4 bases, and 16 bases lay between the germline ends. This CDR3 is CASSQVYGDALYGYTF. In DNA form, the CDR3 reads TGCGCCAGCAGCCAAGTTTATGGGGATGCTCTCTATGGCTACACCTTC.

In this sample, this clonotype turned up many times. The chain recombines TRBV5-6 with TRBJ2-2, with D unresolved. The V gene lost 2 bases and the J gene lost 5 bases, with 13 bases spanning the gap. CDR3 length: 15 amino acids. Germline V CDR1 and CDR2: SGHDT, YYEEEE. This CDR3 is CASSFEAGRTGELFF. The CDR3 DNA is TGTGCCAGCAGCTTCGAGGCAGGTCGAACCGGGGAGCTGTTTTTT.

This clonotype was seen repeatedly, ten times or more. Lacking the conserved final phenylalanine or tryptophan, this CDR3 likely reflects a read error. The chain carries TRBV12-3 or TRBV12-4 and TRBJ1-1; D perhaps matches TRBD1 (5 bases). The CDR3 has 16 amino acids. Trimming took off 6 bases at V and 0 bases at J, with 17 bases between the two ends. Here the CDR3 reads CASSGGTGTMNTEAFL. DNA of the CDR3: TGTGCCAGCAGCGGTGGAACAGGAACCATGAACACTGAAGCTTTCCTT.

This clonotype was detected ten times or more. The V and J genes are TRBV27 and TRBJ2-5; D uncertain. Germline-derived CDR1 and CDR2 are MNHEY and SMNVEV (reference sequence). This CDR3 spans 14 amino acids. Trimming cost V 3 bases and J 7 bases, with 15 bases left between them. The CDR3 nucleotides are TGTGCCAGCAGTTTGGCTCGTCTTTCAGCGACCCAGTACTTC. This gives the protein CASSLARLSATQYF.

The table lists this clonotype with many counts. The CDR3 here is CASSLSLTTGNTGELFF. DNA for the CDR3: TGTGCCAGCAGCTTATCACTCACAACCGGGAACACCGGGGAGCTGTTTTTT. The V call is TRBV11-2, the J call TRBJ2-2; D not resolved. The CDR3 extends over 17 amino acids. The germline CDR1 and CDR2 sequences are SGHAT and FQNNGV. V was pared by 2 bases and J by 1 base, with 14 bases between. Looking up the rest from reference TRBV11-2 and TRBJ2-2 gives the full variable domain: EAGVAQSPRYKIIEKRQSVAFWCNPISGHATLYWYQQILGQGPKLLIQFQNNGVVDDSQLPKDRFSAERLKGVDSTLKIQPAKLEDSAVYLCASSLSLTTGNTGELFFGEGSRLTVL.

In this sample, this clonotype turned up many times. The CDR3 is CASRYTETQYF. CDR3 bases: TGTGCCAGCAGGTATACGGAGACCCAGTACTTC. This chain uses TRBV6-2 or TRBV6-3 with TRBJ2-5; D not certain. Germline V gene lookup returns CDR1 MNHEY and CDR2 SVGEGT. V was shortened by 6 bases and J by 5 bases, with 7 bases between the two germline ends. The CDR3 has 11 amino acids.

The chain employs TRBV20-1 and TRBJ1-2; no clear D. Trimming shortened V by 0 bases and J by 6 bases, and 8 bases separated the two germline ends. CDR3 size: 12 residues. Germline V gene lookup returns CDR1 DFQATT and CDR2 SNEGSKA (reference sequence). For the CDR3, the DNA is TGCAGTGCTAGAGACGGATTTGATGGCTACACCTTC. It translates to CSARDGFDGYTF.

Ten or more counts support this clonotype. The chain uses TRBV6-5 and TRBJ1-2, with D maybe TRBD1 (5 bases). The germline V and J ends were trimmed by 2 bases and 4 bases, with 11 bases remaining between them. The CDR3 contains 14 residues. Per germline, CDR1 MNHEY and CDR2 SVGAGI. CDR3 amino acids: CASSYRDEGYGYTF. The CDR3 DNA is TGTGCCAGCAGTTACCGGGACGAGGGCTATGGCTACACCTTC.

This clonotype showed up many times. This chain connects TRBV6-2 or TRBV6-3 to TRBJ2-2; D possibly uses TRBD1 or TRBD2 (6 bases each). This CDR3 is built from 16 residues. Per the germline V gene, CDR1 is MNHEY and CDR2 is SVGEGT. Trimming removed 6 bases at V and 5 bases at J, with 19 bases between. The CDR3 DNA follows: TGTGCCAGCAGAGGCTTTGGGGGGCCGGGGACCGGGGAGCTGTTTTTT. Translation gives CASRGFGGPGTGELFF.

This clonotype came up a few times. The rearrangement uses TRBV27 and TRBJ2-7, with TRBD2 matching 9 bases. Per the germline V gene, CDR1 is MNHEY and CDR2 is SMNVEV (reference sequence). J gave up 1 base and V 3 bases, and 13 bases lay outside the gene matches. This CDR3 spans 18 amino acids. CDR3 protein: CASSLRRGLAGGSYEQYF. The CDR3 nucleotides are TGTGCCAGCAGTTTGAGGCGGGGGTTGGCGGGAGGGTCCTACGAGCAGTACTTC.

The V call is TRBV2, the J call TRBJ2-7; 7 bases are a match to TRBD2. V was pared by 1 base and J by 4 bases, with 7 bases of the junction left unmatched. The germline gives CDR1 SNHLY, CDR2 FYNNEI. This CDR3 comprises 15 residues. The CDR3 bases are TGTGCCAGCAGTGAAGATGGGTCTAGCGGATACGAGCAGTACTTC. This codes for CASSEDGSSGYEQYF.